The clone carrying this TCR beta chain has a handful of counts. Antigen specificity is unknown. Stem cell-like memory, regulatory, central memory and naive CD4+ cells were sorted via CD45RO/CCR7/CD25/CD127/CD95/CD27. Reverse transcription of all isolated RNA meant that expressed TCRB transcripts were sequenced. Sequenced by immunoSEQ multiplex PCR; TCRdb stores in-frame clones only, minus some. The profile covers approximately 150,000 clones, with approximately 9% appearing a single time and over 0.6% taken by the ten largest. The record originates from a study of beta chain features in type 1 diabetes. Study-level results: Naive, central memory and regulatory TCRB repertoires appeared more similar among patients than healthy donors. Whether TCRB rearrangement is influenced by HLA type was left unresolved in this analysis. All four CD4+ subsets from Type 1 diabetes patients carried moderately but significantly shorter TCRB CDR3s.

The germline V and J ends were trimmed by 1 base and 5 bases, with 6 bases remaining between them. This CDR3 has 13 residues. Germline V gives CDR1 LGHNA, CDR2 YNFKEQ. The sequence was collected from a young man with type 1 diabetes. The rearrangement uses TRBV4-2 and TRBJ2-1, with unresolved D. The sample was central memory CD4+ T cells from blood. This CDR3 is CASSQGSNNEQFF. The CDR3 region has the DNA TGTGCCAGCAGCCAAGGGTCTAACAATGAGCAGTTCTTC.